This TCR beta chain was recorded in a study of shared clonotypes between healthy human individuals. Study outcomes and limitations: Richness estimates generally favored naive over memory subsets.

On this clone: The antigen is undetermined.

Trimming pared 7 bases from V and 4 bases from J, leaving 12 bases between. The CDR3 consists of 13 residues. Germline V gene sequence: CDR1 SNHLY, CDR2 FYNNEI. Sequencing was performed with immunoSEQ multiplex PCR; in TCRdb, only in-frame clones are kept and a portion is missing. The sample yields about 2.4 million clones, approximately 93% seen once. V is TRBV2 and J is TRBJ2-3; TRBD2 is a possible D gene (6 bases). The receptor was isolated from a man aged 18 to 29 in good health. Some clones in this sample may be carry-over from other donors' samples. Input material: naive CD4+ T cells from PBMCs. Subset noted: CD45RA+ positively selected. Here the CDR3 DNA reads TGTGCCAGCAAGAGGTGGGGGGCAGATACGCAGTATTTT. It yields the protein CASKRWGADTQYF.